The 26 T cell receptor beta chains in this list originate from one sample, sequenced in a study of blood T cell repertoires in COVID-19. TCRdb's table, derived via immunoSEQ multiplex PCR, lists solely in-frame clones and lacks some. The sample gives roughly 200,000 clones, 75% to 90% of which show up once; approximately 4.8% is in the top ten. The sequenced sample consisted of PBMCs or T cells enriched from blood (not recorded which). The receptors shown here come from a woman between 25 and 40 years old who had been exposed to COVID-19.

This rearrangement joins TRBV6-1 to TRBJ1-3, with unresolved D. In germline, CDR1 is MNHNS, CDR2 SASEGT. This CDR3 region has 16 residues. V was shortened by 4 bases and J by 4 bases, with 17 bases between the two germline ends. The CDR3 reads CASSGGGPRRGNTIYF. CDR3 nucleotide sequence: TGTGCCAGCAGTGGAGGCGGTCCTCGTCGGGGAAACACCATATATTTT.

CDR3 sequence reads: CASSQGGRVTGELFF. CDR3 DNA: TGTGCCAGCAGCCAAGGAGGCAGGGTAACCGGGGAGCTGTTTTTT. The chain couples TRBV3-1 (or the pseudogene TRBV3-2) to TRBJ2-2, with D possibly TRBD1 on 5 matching bases. The length of the CDR3 is 15 residues. The ends were cut back, 1 base at V and 5 bases at J, with 11 bases in the middle. Germline CDR1 LGHDT, CDR2 YNNKEL (reference sequence).

This clone was detected a few times. The V and J genes are TRBV5-1 and TRBJ1-3, with 8 nucleotides matching TRBD1. The CDR3 runs 13 residues. The V gene end was trimmed by 4 bases and the J gene end by 10 bases; junction bases not matched to a gene: 7. The germline CDR1 and CDR2 sequences are SGHRS and YFSETQ. The CDR3 DNA reads TGCGCCAGCAGCGCCGGACAGGGTTGGACCATATATTTT. Translation: CASSAGQGWTIYF.

The rearrangement links TRBV29-1 to TRBJ1-2, with TRBD1 identical over 8 bases. Losses at the gene ends were 4 bases for V and 2 bases for J; bases not matched to a gene: 6. This CDR3 region has 14 residues. Germline CDR1 and CDR2: SQVTM and ANQGSEA. The CDR3 nucleotides read TGCAGCGTTGGCCGGACAGGGCAAAACTATGGCTACACCTTC. It codes for CSVGRTGQNYGYTF.

The chain is built from TRBV29-1 and TRBJ1-1; 9 nucleotides align to TRBD1. Trimming took 4 bases from V and 5 from J; bases not matched to a gene: 2. Germline V gene data show CDR1 as SQVTM and CDR2 as ANQGSEA. The CDR3 covers 12 residues. CDR3 sequence reads: CSVGTGVTEAFF. In DNA form, the CDR3 reads TGCAGCGTTGGGACAGGGGTGACTGAAGCTTTCTTT.

The chain joins TRBV28 to TRBJ2-3; 13 bases map to TRBD2. Germline V gene data show CDR1 as MDHEN and CDR2 as SYDVKM. CDR3 length equals 15 residues. Trimming took 6 bases from V and 6 from J; bases not matched to a gene: 6. CDR3 in DNA: TGTGCCAGCAGCCCTACTAGCGGGGGGGCTGATACGCAGTATTTT. This codes for CASSPTSGGADTQYF. Combining the CDR3 with reference TRBV28 and TRBJ2-3 gives the whole variable domain DVKVTQSSRYLVKRTGEKVFLECVQDMDHENMFWYRQDPGLGLRLIYFSYDVKMKEKGDIPEGYSVSREKKERFSLILESASTNQTSMYLCASSPTSGGADTQYFGPGTRLTVL.

The V gene is TRBV5-5, the J gene TRBJ1-2, with TRBD1 matching over 12 bases. CDR3 length: 17 residues. V trimming: 0 bases; J trimming: 2 bases; junction bases outside the gene matches: 5. Germline V gives CDR1 SGHKS, CDR2 YYEKEE (reference sequence). CDR3 protein: CASSLGPGTGGNYGYTF. CDR3 bases: TGTGCCAGCAGCTTGGGACCCGGGACAGGGGGCAACTATGGCTACACCTTC.

In this sample, this clone turned up once. Within the sample, other DNA sequences also encode this same CDR3. V is TRBV5-1 and J is TRBJ2-3; D is undetermined. The CDR3 loop spans 13 amino acids. V was trimmed by 0 bases and J by 1 base, leaving 3 bases between them. Germline CDR1 and CDR2: SGHRS and YFSETQ. The CDR3 protein is CASSLVGTDTQYF. CDR3 coding DNA: TGCGCCAGCAGCTTGGTAGGCACAGATACGCAGTATTTT.

Here the CDR3 reads CSASHGWGEQPQHF. The CDR3 nucleotides read TGCAGTGCTAGTCATGGCTGGGGGGAACAGCCCCAGCATTTT. This chain joins TRBV20-1 and TRBJ1-5; D is perhaps TRBD1 (5 bases). The CDR3 is 14 amino acids. With 3 bases removed from V and 7 bases from J, the gap between germline ends came to 16 bases. Germline V gene lookup returns CDR1 DFQATT and CDR2 SNEGSKA (reference sequence).

The chain has TRBV7-9 and TRBJ1-4; 10 bases are a match to TRBD1. The CDR3 is made up of 14 amino acids. From germline, CDR1 is SEHNR and CDR2 FQNEAQ (reference sequence). The ends lost 3 bases at V and 7 bases at J; junction bases unmatched: 2. This CDR3 is CASSFGTGAEKLFF. The CDR3 bases are TGTGCCAGCAGCTTCGGGACAGGGGCTGAAAAACTGTTTTTT.

V usage is TRBV2 and J usage is TRBJ1-5; D is perhaps TRBD1 (6 bases). The CDR3 has 15 residues. CDR1 SNHLY and CDR2 FYNNEI come from the germline V gene. V shed 5 bases and J shed 4 bases, with 15 bases lying between them. CDR3 sequence (DNA): TGTGCCAGCAGTCGGGAGGGAGGGGGGAATCAGCCCCAGCATTTT. Translation gives CASSREGGGNQPQHF.

This chain connects TRBV9 to TRBJ1-1, with TRBD1 matching 7 bases. Losses at the gene ends were 0 bases for V and 1 base for J; bases not matched to a gene: 0. This CDR3 spans 14 amino acids. CDR1 is SGDLS and CDR2 is YYNGEE in the germline V gene. CDR3 DNA sequence: TGTGCCAGCAGCGTAGAGGGGGCGAACACTGAAGCTTTCTTT. Translating gives CASSVEGANTEAFF.

This sequence joins TRBV7-2 and TRBJ2-7, with 9 bases fitting TRBD2. Trimming cost V 3 bases and J 5 bases; bases outside gene matches: 8. The CDR3 spans 15 residues. Germline V gives CDR1 SGHTA, CDR2 FQGNSA. The CDR3 is CASSFQRGAAHEQYF. In DNA form, the CDR3 reads TGTGCCAGCAGCTTTCAGCGGGGGGCCGCCCACGAGCAGTACTTC.

The genes are TRBV6-5 and TRBJ1-2; 9 positions agree with TRBD1. The germline gives CDR1 MNHEY, CDR2 SVGAGI. V lost 7 bases and J lost 8; bases outside the gene matches: 14. CDR3 size: 15 residues. The DNA for the CDR3 is TGTGCCAGCAAAGAAGGGGGACAGGGATTATTCGGCTACACCTTC. It codes for CASKEGGQGLFGYTF.

Note on this clone: One end of the junction fails to match germline, which may point to a read error. This chain uses TRBV3-1 (or the pseudogene TRBV3-2) with TRBJ2-7; TRBD2 agrees at 7 bases. There are 12 residues in the CDR3. Germline CDR1 reads LGHDT; CDR2 reads YNNKEL (reference sequence). The chain's CDR3 is CASSQDRLAVIF. In nucleotides, the CDR3 is TGTGCCAGCAGCCAAGATCGGCTAGCGGTTATCTTC.

This clone showed up just a few times. The V and J genes are TRBV27 and TRBJ1-6; D gene ambiguous. Germline CDR1 and CDR2: MNHEY and SMNVEV (reference sequence). V dropped 6 bases and J dropped 9 bases, with 12 bases sitting between them. The CDR3 consists of 13 residues. The CDR3 loop reads CASRPRRTSPLHF. The CDR3 DNA sequence: TGTGCCAGCAGACCCCGCAGAACTTCACCCCTCCACTTT.

This sequence joins TRBV12-5 and TRBJ2-7; the match to TRBD1 covers 9 bases. The J segment lost 0 bases and the V segment lost 1 base, leaving 7 bases of the junction unmatched. There are 17 residues in the CDR3. Germline assignment: CDR1 LGHNT and CDR2 FRNRAP. The DNA of the CDR3 is TGTGCTAGTGGTTTGGCAGGGGGGACAGGGAGCTCCTACGAGCAGTACTTC. Translating gives CASGLAGGTGSSYEQYF.

This chain joins TRBV10-2 and TRBJ2-2; D is undetermined. Germline loops: CDR1 WSHSY, CDR2 SAAADI. V lost 6 bases and J 1 base, leaving 15 bases between the germline ends. This CDR3 is 16 amino acids long. CDR3 residues: CASRPHAAKNTGELFF. The CDR3 DNA reads as TGCGCCAGCAGACCTCACGCGGCGAAGAACACCGGGGAGCTGTTTTTT.

This clone was recorded once. The chain is built from TRBV7-9 and TRBJ1-2; 8 bases match TRBD1. Germline V lookup: CDR1 SEHNR, CDR2 FQNEAQ (reference sequence). Losses at the gene ends were 1 base for V and 4 bases for J; bases not matched to a gene: 8. The CDR3 has 16 amino acids. The CDR3 DNA reads as TGTGCCAGCAGCTTAGGCCTCGGGACAGGAGCCTATGGCTACACCTTC. Residues: CASSLGLGTGAYGYTF.

This chain uses TRBV18 with TRBJ1-6; the D is unclear. Per germline, CDR1 KGHSH and CDR2 LQKENI. V lost 3 bases and J lost 9, with 18 bases in between. This CDR3 has 16 residues. The DNA for the CDR3 is TGTGCCAGCTCACCGGCTAGGACGGGAGAGGGTTCACCCCTCCACTTT. Protein product: CASSPARTGEGSPLHF.

This rearrangement joins TRBV9 to TRBJ2-3; no definite D call. The V and J ends lost 0 bases and 4 bases respectively, with 15 bases between them. Germline CDR1 and CDR2: SGDLS and YYNGEE. The CDR3 loop spans 16 amino acids. The CDR3 DNA sequence: TGTGCCAGCAGCGTAGGTGGGCTTCCCTTGTCAGATACGCAGTATTTT. This encodes CASSVGGLPLSDTQYF. The variable domain in full, completed from reference TRBV9 and TRBJ2-3, reads DSGVTQTPKHLITATGQRVTLRCSPRSGDLSVYWYQQSLDQGLQFLIQYYNGEERAKGNILERFSAQQFPDLHSELNLSSLELGDSALYFCASSVGGLPLSDTQYFGPGTRLTVL.

This clone was seen a few times. The chain uses TRBV28 and TRBJ1-1; 9 bases fit TRBD1. CDR3 size: 14 residues. J lost 4 bases, V lost 10 bases, and 10 bases had no gene match. Germline V CDR1 and CDR2: MDHEN, SYDVKM. The CDR3 region is CATQTGGSVTEAFF. For the CDR3, the DNA is TGTGCCACCCAGACAGGGGGAAGTGTCACTGAAGCTTTCTTT.

The chain recombines TRBV18 with TRBJ1-4; weak D call: TRBD1 (6 bases). V gave up 3 bases and J gave up 6 bases, with 11 bases separating them. The CDR3 runs to 14 residues. Germline V gene lookup returns CDR1 KGHSH and CDR2 LQKENI. The CDR3 DNA sequence: TGTGCCAGCTCACCCCGAGGGGGGGATGAAAAACTGTTTTTT. Its translation: CASSPRGGDEKLFF.

Concerning this clone itself: The same CDR3 is also encoded by other DNA sequences in this sample. The chain joins TRBV9 to TRBJ1-3; 9 nucleotides align to TRBD1. Germline CDR1 SGDLS, CDR2 YYNGEE. The V gene end was trimmed by 4 bases and the J gene end by 1 base; junction bases not matched to a gene: 3. The CDR3 contains 15 residues. The CDR3 DNA reads as TGTGCCAGCAGCTCGACAGGGGGATCTGGAAACACCATATATTTT. Its translation is CASSSTGGSGNTIYF.

V is TRBV11-3 and J is TRBJ2-1; TRBD1 matches at 9 bases. J was trimmed by 5 bases and V by 3 bases; bases with no gene match: 20. CDR1 is SGHNT and CDR2 is YENEEA in the germline V gene. The CDR3 consists of 20 residues. CDR3 sequence: CASSFSWVSIRDRDNNEQFF. In DNA form, the CDR3 reads TGTGCCAGCAGCTTTAGCTGGGTGTCGATCCGGGACAGGGATAACAATGAGCAGTTCTTC.

This chain uses TRBV20-1 with TRBJ1-1; 7 nucleotides align to TRBD1. The trim removed 3 bases at V and 0 bases at J, leaving 4 bases unmatched. The germline CDR1 and CDR2 sequences are DFQATT and SNEGSKA (reference sequence). This CDR3 is 14 amino acids long. Here the CDR3 reads CSASRGQMNTEAFF. In nucleotides, the CDR3 is TGCAGTGCTAGTCGGGGACAGATGAACACTGAAGCTTTCTTT.